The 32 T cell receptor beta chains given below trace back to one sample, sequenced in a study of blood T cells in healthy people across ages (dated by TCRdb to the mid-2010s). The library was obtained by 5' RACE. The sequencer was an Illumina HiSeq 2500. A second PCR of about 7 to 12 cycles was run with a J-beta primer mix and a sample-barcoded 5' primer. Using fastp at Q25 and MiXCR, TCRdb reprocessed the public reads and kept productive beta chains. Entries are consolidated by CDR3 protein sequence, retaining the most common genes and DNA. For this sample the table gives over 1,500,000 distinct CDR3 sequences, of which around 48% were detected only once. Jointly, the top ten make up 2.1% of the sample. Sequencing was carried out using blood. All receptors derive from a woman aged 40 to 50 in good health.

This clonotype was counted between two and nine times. The chain's CDR3 is CASSHEDGLYGYTF. CDR3 DNA: TGTGCCAGCAGCCACGAGGACGGACTCTATGGCTACACCTTC. The genes are TRBV3-1 and TRBJ1-2, with D hard to call. Trimming left V 3 bases short and J 4 bases short, with 12 bases between. Germline V gene sequence: CDR1 LGHDT, CDR2 YNNKEL (reference sequence). CDR3 length: 14 amino acids.

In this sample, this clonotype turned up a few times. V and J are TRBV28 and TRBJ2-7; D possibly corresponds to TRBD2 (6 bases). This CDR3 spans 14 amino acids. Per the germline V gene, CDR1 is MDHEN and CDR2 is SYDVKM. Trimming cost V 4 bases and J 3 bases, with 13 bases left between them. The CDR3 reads CASSWRRGFYEQYF. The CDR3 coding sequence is TGTGCCAGCAGTTGGCGGCGGGGATTCTACGAGCAGTACTTC.

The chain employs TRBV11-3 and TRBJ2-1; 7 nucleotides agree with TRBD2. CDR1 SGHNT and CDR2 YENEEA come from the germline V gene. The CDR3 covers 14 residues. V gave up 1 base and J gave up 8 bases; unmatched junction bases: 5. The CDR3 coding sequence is TGTGCCAGCAGCTTAGGGTTGGGGAGGGATGAGCAGTTCTTC. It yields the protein CASSLGLGRDEQFF.

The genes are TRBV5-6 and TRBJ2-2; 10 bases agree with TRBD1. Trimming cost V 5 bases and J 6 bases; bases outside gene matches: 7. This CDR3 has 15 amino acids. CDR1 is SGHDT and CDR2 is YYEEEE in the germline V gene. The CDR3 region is CASRSGTGAPGELFF. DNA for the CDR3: TGTGCCAGCAGATCCGGGACAGGGGCCCCCGGGGAGCTGTTTTTT.

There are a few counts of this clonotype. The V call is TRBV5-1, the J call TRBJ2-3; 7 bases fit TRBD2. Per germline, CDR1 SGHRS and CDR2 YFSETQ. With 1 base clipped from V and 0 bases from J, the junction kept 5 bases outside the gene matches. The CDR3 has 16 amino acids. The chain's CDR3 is CASSLTAGESTDTQYF. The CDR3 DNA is TGCGCCAGCAGCTTGACGGCGGGAGAAAGCACAGATACGCAGTATTTT.

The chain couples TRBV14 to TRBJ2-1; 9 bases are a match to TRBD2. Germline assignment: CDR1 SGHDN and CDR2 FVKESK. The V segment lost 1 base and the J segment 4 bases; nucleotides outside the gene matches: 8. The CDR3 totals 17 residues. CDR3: CASSQVKIAGEYNEQFF. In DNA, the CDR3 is TGTGCCAGCAGCCAAGTGAAAATAGCGGGGGAGTACAATGAGCAGTTCTTC.

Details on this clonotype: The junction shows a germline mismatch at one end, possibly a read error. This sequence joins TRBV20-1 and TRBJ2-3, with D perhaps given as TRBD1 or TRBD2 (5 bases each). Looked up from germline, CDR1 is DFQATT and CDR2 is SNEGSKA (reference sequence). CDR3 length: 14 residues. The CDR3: CSARNLGTTDMQYF. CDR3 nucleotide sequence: TGCAGTGCTAGAAACCTCGGGACCACAGATATGCAGTATTTT.

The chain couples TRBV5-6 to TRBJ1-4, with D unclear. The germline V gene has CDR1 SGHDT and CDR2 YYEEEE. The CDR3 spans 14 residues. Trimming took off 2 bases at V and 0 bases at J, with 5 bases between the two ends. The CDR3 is CASSFPATNEKLFF. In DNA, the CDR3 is TGTGCCAGCAGCTTCCCTGCAACTAATGAAAAACTGTTTTTT.

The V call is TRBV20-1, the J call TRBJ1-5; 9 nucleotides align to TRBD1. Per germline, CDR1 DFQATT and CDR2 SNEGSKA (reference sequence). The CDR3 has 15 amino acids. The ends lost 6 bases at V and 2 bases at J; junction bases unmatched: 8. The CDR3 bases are TGCAGTGCCTTTGGACAGGGGCGGGGCAATCAGCCCCAGCATTTT. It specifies CSAFGQGRGNQPQHF.

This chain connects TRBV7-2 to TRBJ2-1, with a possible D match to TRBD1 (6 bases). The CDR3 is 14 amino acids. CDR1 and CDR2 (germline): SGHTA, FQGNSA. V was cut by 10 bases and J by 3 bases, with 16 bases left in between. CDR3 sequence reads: CATYPGTLYNEQFF. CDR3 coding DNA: TGTGCCACCTACCCAGGGACACTCTACAATGAGCAGTTCTTC.

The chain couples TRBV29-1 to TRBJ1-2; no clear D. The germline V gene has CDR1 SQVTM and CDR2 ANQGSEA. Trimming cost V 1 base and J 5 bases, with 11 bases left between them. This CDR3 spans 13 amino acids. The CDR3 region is CSVEGPPNYGYTF. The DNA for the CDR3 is TGCAGCGTTGAAGGGCCGCCAAATTATGGCTACACCTTC.

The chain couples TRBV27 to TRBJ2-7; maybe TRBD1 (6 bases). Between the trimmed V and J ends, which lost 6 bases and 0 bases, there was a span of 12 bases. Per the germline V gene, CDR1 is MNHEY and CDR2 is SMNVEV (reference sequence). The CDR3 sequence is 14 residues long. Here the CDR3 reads CASRTGTSSYEQYF. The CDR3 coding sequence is TGTGCCAGCAGGACAGGAACTAGCTCCTACGAGCAGTACTTC.

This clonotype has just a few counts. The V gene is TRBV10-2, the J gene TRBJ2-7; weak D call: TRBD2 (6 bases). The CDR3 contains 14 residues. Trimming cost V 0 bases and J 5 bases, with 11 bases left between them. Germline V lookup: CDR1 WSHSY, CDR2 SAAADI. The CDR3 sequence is CASSESRGSHEQYF. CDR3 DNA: TGCGCCAGCAGTGAGTCCCGGGGGAGCCACGAGCAGTACTTC.

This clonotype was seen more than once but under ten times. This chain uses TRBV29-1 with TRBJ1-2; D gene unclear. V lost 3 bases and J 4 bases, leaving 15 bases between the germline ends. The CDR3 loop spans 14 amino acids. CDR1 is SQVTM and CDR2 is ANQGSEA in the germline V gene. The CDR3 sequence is CSVDLIGRLYGYTF. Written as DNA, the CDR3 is TGCAGCGTTGATTTAATTGGAAGACTCTATGGCTACACCTTC.

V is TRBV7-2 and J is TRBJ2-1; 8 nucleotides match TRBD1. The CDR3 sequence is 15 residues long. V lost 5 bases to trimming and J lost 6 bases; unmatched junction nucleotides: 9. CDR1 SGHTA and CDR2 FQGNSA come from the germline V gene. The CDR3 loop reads CASSAQDRVGNEQFF. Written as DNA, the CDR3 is TGTGCCAGCAGCGCACAGGACAGGGTCGGCAATGAGCAGTTCTTC. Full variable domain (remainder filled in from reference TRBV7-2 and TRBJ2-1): GAGVSQSPSNKVTEKGKDVELRCDPISGHTALYWYRQSLGQGLEFLIYFQGNSAPDKSGLPSDRFSAERTGGSVSTLTIQRTQQEDSAVYLCASSAQDRVGNEQFFGPGTRLTVL.

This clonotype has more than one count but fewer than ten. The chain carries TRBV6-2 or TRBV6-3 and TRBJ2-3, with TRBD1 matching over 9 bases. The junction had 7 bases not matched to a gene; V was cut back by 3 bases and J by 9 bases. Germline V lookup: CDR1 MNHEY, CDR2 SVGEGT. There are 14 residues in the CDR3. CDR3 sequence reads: CASSYQDRGGTQYF. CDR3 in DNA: TGTGCCAGCAGTTATCAGGACAGGGGAGGGACGCAGTATTTT.

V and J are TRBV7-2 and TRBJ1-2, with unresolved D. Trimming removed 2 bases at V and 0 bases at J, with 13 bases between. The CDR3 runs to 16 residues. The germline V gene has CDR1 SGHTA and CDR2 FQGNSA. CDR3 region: CASSLSQVAANYGYTF. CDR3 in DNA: TGTGCCAGCAGCTTAAGTCAGGTAGCAGCTAACTATGGCTACACCTTC.

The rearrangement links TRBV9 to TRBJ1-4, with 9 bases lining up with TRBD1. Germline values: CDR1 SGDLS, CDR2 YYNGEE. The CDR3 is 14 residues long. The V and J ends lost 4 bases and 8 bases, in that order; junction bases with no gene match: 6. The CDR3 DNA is TGTGCCAGCAGCACCTGGGACAGGGCCGAAAAACTGTTTTTT. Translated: CASSTWDRAEKLFF.

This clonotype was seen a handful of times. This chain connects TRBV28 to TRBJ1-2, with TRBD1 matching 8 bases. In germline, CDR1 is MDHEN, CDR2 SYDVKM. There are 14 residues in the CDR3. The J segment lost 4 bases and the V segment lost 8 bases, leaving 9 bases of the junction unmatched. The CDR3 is CASLGQGIRYGYTF. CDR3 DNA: TGTGCCAGCCTAGGACAGGGAATTCGCTATGGCTACACCTTC.

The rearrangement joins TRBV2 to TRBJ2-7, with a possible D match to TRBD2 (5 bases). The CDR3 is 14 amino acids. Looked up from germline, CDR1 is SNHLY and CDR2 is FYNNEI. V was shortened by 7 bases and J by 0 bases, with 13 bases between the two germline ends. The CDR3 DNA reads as TGTGCCAGCATAATAGCGAGCAGCTCCTACGAGCAGTACTTC. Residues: CASIIASSSYEQYF. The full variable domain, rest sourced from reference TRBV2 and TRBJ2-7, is EPEVTQTPSHQVTQMGQEVILRCVPISNHLYFYWYRQILGQKVEFLVSFYNNEISEKSEIFDDQFSVERPDGSNFTLKIRSTKLEDSAMYFCASIIASSSYEQYFGPGTRLTVT.

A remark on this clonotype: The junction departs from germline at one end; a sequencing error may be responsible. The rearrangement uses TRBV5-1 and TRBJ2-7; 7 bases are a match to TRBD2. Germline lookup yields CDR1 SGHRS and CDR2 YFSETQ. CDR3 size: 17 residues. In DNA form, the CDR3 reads TGCGCCGGCAGCTTTTGGGAGGGGCCTAGCTACTCCTACGAGCAGTACTTC. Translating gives CAGSFWEGPSYSYEQYF.

The CDR3 nucleotides read TGTGCCAGCAGCCCGATAGGGGCCAAGGAAAATGAGCAGTACTTC. This translates into CASSPIGAKENEQYF. The chain joins TRBV7-2 to TRBJ2-7; possibly TRBD1 for D (5 bases). V lost 5 bases to trimming and J lost 7 bases, with 21 bases between them. CDR1 and CDR2 (germline): SGHTA, FQGNSA. The length of the CDR3 is 15 residues.

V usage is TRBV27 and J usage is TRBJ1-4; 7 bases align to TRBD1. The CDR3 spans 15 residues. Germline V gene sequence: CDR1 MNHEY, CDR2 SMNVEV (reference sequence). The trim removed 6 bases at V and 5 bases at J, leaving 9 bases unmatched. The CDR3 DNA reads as TGTGCCAGCAGCTCACCGGGACAGAAGAATGAAAAACTGTTTTTT. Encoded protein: CASSSPGQKNEKLFF.

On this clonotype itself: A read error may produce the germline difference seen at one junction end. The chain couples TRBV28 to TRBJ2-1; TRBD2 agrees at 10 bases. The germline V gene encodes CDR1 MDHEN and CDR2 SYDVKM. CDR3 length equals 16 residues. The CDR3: CAGRPSGGARWVEQFF. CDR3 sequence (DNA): TGTGCCGGCAGGCCAAGCGGGGGGGCACGATGGGTTGAGCAGTTCTTC.

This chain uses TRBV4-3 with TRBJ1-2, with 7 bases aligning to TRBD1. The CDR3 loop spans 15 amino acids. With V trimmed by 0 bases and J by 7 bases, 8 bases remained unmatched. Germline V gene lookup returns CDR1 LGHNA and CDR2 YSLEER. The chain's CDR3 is CASSQDRTGGSGYTF. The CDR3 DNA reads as TGCGCCAGCAGCCAAGATCGGACAGGAGGGAGTGGCTACACCTTC.

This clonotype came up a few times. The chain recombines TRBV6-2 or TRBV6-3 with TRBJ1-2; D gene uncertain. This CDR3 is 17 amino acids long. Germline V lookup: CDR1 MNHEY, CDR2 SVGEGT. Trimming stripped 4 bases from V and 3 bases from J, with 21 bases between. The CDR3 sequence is CASSFAWGGGGDYGYTF. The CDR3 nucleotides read TGTGCCAGCAGTTTCGCGTGGGGAGGAGGAGGCGACTATGGCTACACCTTC.

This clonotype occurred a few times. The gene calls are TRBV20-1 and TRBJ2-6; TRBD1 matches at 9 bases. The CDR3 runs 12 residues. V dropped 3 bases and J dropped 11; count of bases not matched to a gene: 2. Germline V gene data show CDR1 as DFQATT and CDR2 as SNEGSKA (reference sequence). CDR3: CSARDRGHVLTF. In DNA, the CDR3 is TGCAGTGCTAGGGACAGGGGCCACGTCCTGACTTTC.

CDR3 in DNA: TGTGCCAGCAAGGAAACCGGGGGGAATGAGCAGTTCTTC. Protein: CASKETGGNEQFF. The chain uses TRBV7-3 and TRBJ2-1; TRBD2 agrees at 7 bases. The CDR3 runs to 13 residues. Germline-derived CDR1 and CDR2 are SGHTA and FQGTGA. Trimming took 7 bases from V and 7 from J; bases not matched to a gene: 7.

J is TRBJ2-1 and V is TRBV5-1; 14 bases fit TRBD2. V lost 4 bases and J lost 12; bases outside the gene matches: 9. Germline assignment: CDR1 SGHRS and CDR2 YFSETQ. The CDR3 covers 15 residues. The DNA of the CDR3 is TGCGCCAGCAGCACCGGGACTAGCGGGGGCTTGGGGCAGTTCTTC. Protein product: CASSTGTSGGLGQFF.

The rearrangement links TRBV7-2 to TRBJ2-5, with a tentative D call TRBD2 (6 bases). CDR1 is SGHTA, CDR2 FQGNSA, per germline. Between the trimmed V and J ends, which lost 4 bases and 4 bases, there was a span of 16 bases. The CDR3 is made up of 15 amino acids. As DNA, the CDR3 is TGTGCCAGCAGCTCCCGGGACTTTCCGATAGAGACCCAGTACTTC. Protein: CASSSRDFPIETQYF.

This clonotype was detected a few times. CDR3 nucleotides: TGTGCCAGCAGTCCCTCGACAGGGAGCTTCTCCTACGAGCAGTACTTC. Amino acid sequence: CASSPSTGSFSYEQYF. The chain combines TRBV27 with TRBJ2-7; 7 bases line up with TRBD1. Germline V gene lookup returns CDR1 MNHEY and CDR2 SMNVEV (reference sequence). V shed 5 bases, J shed 0 bases, and the junction held 10 bases outside the gene matches. CDR3 length equals 16 residues.

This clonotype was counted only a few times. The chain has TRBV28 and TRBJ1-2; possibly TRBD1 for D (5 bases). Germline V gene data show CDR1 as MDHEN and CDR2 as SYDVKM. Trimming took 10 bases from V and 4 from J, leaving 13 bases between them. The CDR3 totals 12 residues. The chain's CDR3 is CATAGGVYGYTF. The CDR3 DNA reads TGTGCCACCGCCGGAGGGGTCTATGGCTACACCTTC.